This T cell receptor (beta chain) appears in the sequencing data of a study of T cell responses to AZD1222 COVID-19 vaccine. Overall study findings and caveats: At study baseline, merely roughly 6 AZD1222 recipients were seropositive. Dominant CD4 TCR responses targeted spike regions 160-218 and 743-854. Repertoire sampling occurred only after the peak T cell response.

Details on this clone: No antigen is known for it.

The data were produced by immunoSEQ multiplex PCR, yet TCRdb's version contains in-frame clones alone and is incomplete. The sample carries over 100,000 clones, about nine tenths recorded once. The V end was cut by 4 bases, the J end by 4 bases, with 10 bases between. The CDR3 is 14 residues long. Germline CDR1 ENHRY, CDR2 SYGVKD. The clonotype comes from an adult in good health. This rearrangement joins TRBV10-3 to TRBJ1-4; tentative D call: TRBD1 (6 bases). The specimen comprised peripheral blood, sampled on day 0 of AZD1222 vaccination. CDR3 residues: CAISGGQLNEKLFF. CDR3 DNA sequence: TGTGCCATCAGTGGGGGGCAGCTTAATGAAAAACTGTTTTTT.